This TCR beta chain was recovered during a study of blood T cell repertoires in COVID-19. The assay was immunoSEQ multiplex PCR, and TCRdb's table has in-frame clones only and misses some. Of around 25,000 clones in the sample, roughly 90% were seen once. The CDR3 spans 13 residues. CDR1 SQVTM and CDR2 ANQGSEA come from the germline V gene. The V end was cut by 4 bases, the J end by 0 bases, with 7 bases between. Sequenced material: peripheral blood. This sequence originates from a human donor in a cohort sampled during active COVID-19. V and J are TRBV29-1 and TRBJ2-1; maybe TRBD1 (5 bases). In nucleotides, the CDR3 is TGCAGCGTTGGACAGAGCTCCTACAATGAGCAGTTCTTC. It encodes CSVGQSSYNEQFF.